Shown below are 18 T cell receptor beta chains from a single sample sequenced in a study of tumor and adjacent non-tumor tissue in lung cancer (dated by TCRdb to 2016 to 2019). The library was obtained by multiplex PCR. The reads were generated on an Illumina HiSeq 2500. TCRbeta libraries were built by three rounds of nested PCR using primers (Table S4), following protocols modified from ARM-PCR. Using fastp at Q25 and MiXCR, TCRdb reprocessed the public reads and kept productive beta chains. Under each unique CDR3 protein, matching rows form one entry showing the most common genes and DNA. This sample holds 65,000 to 75,000 distinct CDR3 sequences; about three quarters were observed only once. The ten largest clones take up roughly 30% of the sample. RNA was extracted from bulk unsorted tissue and checked for quality with a NanoDrop ND-1000 and an Agilent 2100. Sequencing was carried out using lung tumor tissue. The receptors come from a man between 60 and 75 years old with non-small cell lung cancer.

Details on this clonotype: Since the CDR3 does not end with the conserved phenylalanine or tryptophan, this likely comes from a read error. V and J are TRBV20-1 and TRBJ2-1; a possible D gene is TRBD2 (5 bases). The CDR3 runs to 13 residues. The germline V gene has CDR1 DFQATT and CDR2 SNEGSKA (reference sequence). CDR3 DNA: TGCACTGTGCGTCTAGCAGGCTCCAATGAGCAGTTCGTC. This encodes CTVRLAGSNEQFV.

This clonotype was observed at least ten times. The rearrangement uses TRBV6-6 and TRBJ2-3; unclear D gene. The CDR3 sequence is 16 residues long. Germline V gene lookup returns CDR1 MNHNY and CDR2 SVGAGI (reference sequence). Trimming took off 5 bases at V and 4 bases at J, with 19 bases between the two ends. As DNA, the CDR3 is TGTGCCAGCAGTAACCACTTGGCGCTGTTCCCAGATACGCAGTATTTT. Translation gives CASSNHLALFPDTQYF.

The sample holds many counts of this clonotype. The chain has TRBV7-8 and TRBJ2-7, with unresolved D. Germline V gene lookup returns CDR1 SGHVS and CDR2 FQNEAQ. V lost 1 base and J 5 bases, leaving 3 bases between the germline ends. This CDR3 region has 11 residues. The CDR3, as DNA: TGTGCCAGCAGCTTAGAGGACGAGCAGTACTTC. As protein: CASSLEDEQYF.

To note about this clonotype: The junction departs from the called germline gene at one end, perhaps through a read error. V usage is TRBV6-2 or TRBV6-3 and J usage is TRBJ2-1; TRBD2 agrees at 14 bases. This CDR3 is 17 amino acids long. Germline V gene lookup returns CDR1 MNHEY and CDR2 SVGEGT. This CDR3 reads CASTFGTSGSTRNEHFF. CDR3 DNA sequence: TGTGCCAGCACCTTCGGGACTAGCGGGAGTACGAGAAATGAGCACTTCTTC.

Concerning this clonotype itself: The missing conserved phenylalanine or tryptophan at the end of this CDR3 makes a read error likely. The CDR3 DNA sequence: TGTGCCAGCAGTACTCGTGGACAGGGCCGCTATGGCTACACCATC. It encodes CASSTRGQGRYGYTI. The chain is built from TRBV2 and TRBJ1-2, with 8 bases lining up with TRBD1. V trimming: 5 bases; J trimming: 4 bases; junction bases outside the gene matches: 9. Germline CDR1 is SNHLY and CDR2 is FYNNEI. CDR3 length: 15 residues.

About this clonotype: One junction end disagrees with the germline gene, perhaps due to a read error. This sequence joins TRBV6-5 and TRBJ2-3, with 10 positions matching TRBD1. Germline V lookup: CDR1 MNHEY, CDR2 SVGAGI. The CDR3 is made up of 15 amino acids. The DNA of the CDR3 is TGTGCCAGCATTTACCCGGGGACAGGGGCAGATACGCAGTACTTT. Translation: CASIYPGTGADTQYF.

This clonotype was seen many times. Just one base apart from a much larger clone, this may be a read error. The rearrangement uses TRBV20-1 and TRBJ1-1; 7 bases are shared with TRBD1. Germline V CDR1 and CDR2: DFQATT, SNEGSKA (reference sequence). This CDR3 is 14 amino acids long. The CDR3 DNA follows: TGCAGTGCTGTCTCCAGGGGGATGAACAATGAAGCTTTCTTT. Translating it yields CSAVSRGMNNEAFF.

CDR3 bases: TGCGCCAGCAGTGACGGAGAGAACCCCTACGAGCAGTATGTC. It is translated as CASSDGENPYEQYV. The rearrangement links TRBV10-2 to TRBJ2-7; D is ambiguous. The germline CDR1 and CDR2 sequences are WSHSY and SAAADI. The CDR3 runs 14 residues.

The V and J genes are TRBV20-1 and TRBJ2-7; D is perhaps TRBD2 (6 bases). Trimming pared 7 bases from V and 4 bases from J, leaving 17 bases between. From germline, CDR1 is DFQATT and CDR2 SNEGSKA (reference sequence). The CDR3 contains 13 residues. CDR3 DNA: TGCAGTGAAAGCAAAGGGGAGGAATACGAGCAGTACTTC. Translation gives CSESKGEEYEQYF.

This clonotype was observed once. A much more abundant neighbour one base away suggests this may be a read error. The CDR3 DNA is TGTGCCAGCAGCCTCGCCCGAGGGAACTCTGGAAACACCATATATTTT. Protein product: CASSLARGNSGNTIYF. The gene calls are TRBV5-8 and TRBJ1-3, with D uncertain. Trimming removed 4 bases at V and 0 bases at J, with 14 bases between. Germline V CDR1 and CDR2: SGHTS, YDEGEE. CDR3 length: 16 residues.

The chain joins TRBV20-1 to TRBJ2-7, with D perhaps being TRBD1 or TRBD2 (5 bases each). The closer fit of TRBJ2-1 to the DNA end suggests the J call may be wrong. CDR1 DFQATT and CDR2 SNEGSKA come from the germline V gene (reference sequence). The CDR3 loop spans 11 amino acids. The DNA for the CDR3 is TGCAGTGCCCAACGGGGCACCCCACAGTTCTTC. It translates to CSAQRGTPQFF.

This clonotype was observed a handful of times. A clone one base away is much larger, so this may be a read error. J is TRBJ2-5 and V is TRBV5-1; D remains unclear. The CDR3 contains 10 residues. In germline, CDR1 is SGHRS, CDR2 YFSETQ. Trimming left V 5 bases short and J 7 bases short, with 6 bases between. CDR3 residues: CASRGATQYF. The CDR3 DNA follows: TGCGCCAGCAGAGGAGCGACCCAGTACTTC.

This chain uses TRBV7-9 with TRBJ1-2, with 8 bases matching TRBD1. Looked up from germline, CDR1 is SEHNR and CDR2 is FQNEAQ (reference sequence). The CDR3 runs 16 residues. V lost 6 bases, J lost 7 bases, and 16 bases stayed unmatched. The CDR3 sequence is CASSSYSGTGGFGYTF. The CDR3 DNA is TGTGCCAGCAGTTCGTATTCCGGGACAGGTGGTTTTGGCTACACCTTC.

This clonotype was seen just once. This may arise from a read error, as a much more abundant clone is one base away. The V call is TRBV5-1, the J call TRBJ2-7, with D maybe TRBD1 (5 bases). CDR1 SGHRS and CDR2 YFSETQ come from the germline V gene. The CDR3 is 11 residues long. The V and J ends lost 5 bases and 4 bases respectively, with 7 bases between them. Here the CDR3 DNA reads TGCGCCAGCAGGAGACAGTACGAGCAGTACTTC. As protein: CASRRQYEQYF.

This clonotype was found once. Mismatch with germline at one junction end may stem from a read error. CDR3 sequence (DNA): TGTGCTAGCAGATTAGATCGGGGTCAGCCCCAGCATTTT. Its protein is CASRLDRGQPQHF. The chain carries TRBV11-2 and TRBJ1-5; D unclear. The CDR3 spans 13 residues. Germline V gene sequence: CDR1 SGHAT, CDR2 FQNNGV.

The rearrangement links TRBV18 to TRBJ2-6; either TRBD1 or TRBD2 may supply D (6 bases each). V lost 6 bases and J lost 2, with 26 bases in between. This CDR3 is built from 20 residues. The germline CDR1 and CDR2 sequences are KGHSH and LQKENI. The CDR3 coding sequence is TGTGCCAGCTCCCCTTTGTTGGGGGGCGATCCCTTGACTGGGGCCAACGTCCTGACTTTC. It translates to CASSPLLGGDPLTGANVLTF. Full variable domain (rest looked up from reference TRBV18 and TRBJ2-6): NAGVMQNPRHLVRRRGQEARLRCSPMKGHSHVYWYRQLPEEGLKFMVYLQKENIIDESGMPKERFSAEFPKEGPSILRIQQVVRGDSAAYFCASSPLLGGDPLTGANVLTFGAGSRLTVL.

About this clonotype itself: Given a much more abundant clone one base away, this may be a read error. The V call is TRBV7-8, the J call TRBJ2-1; D is possibly TRBD2 (6 bases). The V end lost 2 bases, the J end lost 4 bases, and 15 bases lay between the germline ends. Germline V gene sequence: CDR1 SGHVS, CDR2 FQNEAQ. This CDR3 is 16 amino acids long. The CDR3 DNA reads TGTGCCAGCAGCTTAACTTACGGACTAACTTACAATGAGCAGTTCTTC. It codes for CASSLTYGLTYNEQFF.

J is TRBJ1-4 and V is TRBV20-1, with D maybe TRBD1 (5 bases). The CDR3 is 16 amino acids. Germline CDR1 is DFQATT and CDR2 is SNEGSKA (reference sequence). Trimming cost V 6 bases and J 0 bases, with 17 bases left between them. Here the CDR3 reads CSAQGAANATNEKLFF. Written as DNA, the CDR3 is TGCAGTGCCCAGGGCGCAGCGAACGCAACTAATGAAAAACTGTTTTTT.